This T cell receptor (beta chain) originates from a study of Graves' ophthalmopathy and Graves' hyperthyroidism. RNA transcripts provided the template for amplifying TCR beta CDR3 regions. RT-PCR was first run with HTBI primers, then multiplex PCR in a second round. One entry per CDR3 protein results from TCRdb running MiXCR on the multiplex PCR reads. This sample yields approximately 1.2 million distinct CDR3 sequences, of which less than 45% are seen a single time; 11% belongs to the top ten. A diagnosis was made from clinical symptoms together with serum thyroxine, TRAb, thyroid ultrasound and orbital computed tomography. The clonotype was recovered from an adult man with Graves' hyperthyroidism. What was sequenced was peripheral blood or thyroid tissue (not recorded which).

CDR3 region: CASSSRDRYQETQYF. DNA of the CDR3: TGTGCCAGCAGCTCCCGGGACAGGTACCAAGAGACCCAGTACTTC. This sequence joins TRBV7-2 and TRBJ2-5; 8 bases align to TRBD1. Germline V gene sequence: CDR1 SGHTA, CDR2 FQGNSA. The CDR3 spans 15 residues. The V gene end was trimmed by 4 bases and the J gene end by 0 bases; junction bases not matched to a gene: 4.